This is a list of T cell receptor beta chains from one sample in a study of glioma-infiltrating T cells after dendritic cell vaccination. This table comes from immunoSEQ multiplex PCR, and its TCRdb copy is limited to in-frame clones, with some not included. The sample comprises approximately 50,000 clones, more than 75% of which are singletons, and more than 8.5% rests with the top ten. The input for sequencing was blood, taken after dendritic cell vaccination. These receptor sequences come from a human donor with glioblastoma. Each CDR3 is given with its conserved first and last residue. The D gene is left open where the match is weak. Size is omitted from some rows. Given values are once, few, many or a class for expanded clones.

v_gene	j_gene	abundance	d_gene	CDR3nt	CDR3aa
TRBV6-5	TRBJ2-7	.	.	TGTGCCAGCAGTAAACAGGGACAAGAGCAGTACTTC	CASSKQGQEQYF
TRBV25-1	TRBJ1-4	.	.	TGTGCCAGCAGTGAAAAGGGAAGGGGTGGGGAAAAACTGTTTTTT	CASSEKGRGGEKLFF
TRBV7-4	TRBJ1-4	.	TRBD1	TGTGCCAGCAGCTTACCAGGAGGGACAGGAGACTGCCATAATGAAAAACTGTTTTTT	CASSLPGGTGDCHNEKLFF
TRBV4-2	TRBJ2-1	.	TRBD2	TGTGCCAGCAGCCAAGAAGCTTCTAGCGGGGGGGCCAATGAGCAGTTCTTC	CASSQEASSGGANEQFF
TRBV6-5	TRBJ2-3	.	.	TGTGCCAGCACGACAGGCCCGGGAGATACGCAGTATTTT	CASTTGPGDTQYF
TRBV7-2	TRBJ2-2	.	.	TGTGCCAGCAGCTTAATGCGGAACACCGGGGAGCTGTTTTTT	CASSLMRNTGELFF
TRBV9	TRBJ1-2	.	TRBD1	TGTGCCAGCAGCGTAGCTACAGACAGGGGACAAGATGGCTACACCTTC	CASSVATDRGQDGYTF
TRBV2	TRBJ2-7	.	.	TGTGCCCCCAACCGCCTGTCGGGGTACGAGCAGTACTTC	CAPNRLSGYEQYF
TRBV30	TRBJ2-7	.	TRBD2	TGTGCCTGGGGGGGGACTAGCTACGAGCAGTACTTC	CAWGGTSYEQYF
TRBV5-6	TRBJ2-3	.	.	TGTGCCAGCAGCTTGGTACTGGAGGTGGATACGCAGTATTTT	CASSLVLEVDTQYF
TRBV11-2	TRBJ1-2	.	.	TGTGCCAGCAGCTTAATTGGGACAATCTATGGCTACACCTTC	CASSLIGTIYGYTF
TRBV30	TRBJ2-1	.	.	TGTGCCTGGAGTCTCTCCACAGGCAATGAGCAGTTCTTC	CAWSLSTGNEQFF
TRBV29-1	TRBJ2-2	.	.	TGCAGCGGACAGGTCCACAACACCGGGGAGCTGTTTTTT	CSGQVHNTGELFF
TRBV4-3	TRBJ2-2	.	.	TGCGCCAGCAGCACCCCTGGAGCCGGGGAGCTGTTTTTT	CASSTPGAGELFF
TRBV7-8	TRBJ2-4	.	TRBD1	TGTGCCAGCAGCTTATTCCCCGGGACAGGGAAAAACATTCAGTACTTC	CASSLFPGTGKNIQYF
TRBV11-3	TRBJ1-1	.	TRBD1	TGTGCCAGCAGCTTAGGGACAGGCGCTATGAACACTGAAGCTTTCTTT	CASSLGTGAMNTEAFF
TRBV10-1	TRBJ2-3	.	.	TGCGCCAGCAGTCCCTCGTCGGGAAATACGCAGTATTTT	CASSPSSGNTQYF
TRBV14	TRBJ2-5	.	.	TGTGCCAACAGCCCAGAGGATGGGGCAGCCGTTCAAGAGACCCAGTACTTC	CANSPEDGAAVQETQYF
TRBV5-1	TRBJ2-5	.	TRBD2	TGCGCCAGCAGCTTGGCGCTAGCGGCAAACCCCCAGTACTTC	CASSLALAANPQYF
TRBV9	TRBJ2-7	.	TRBD2	TGTGCCAGCAGCGTGGCTAGCGGGGTCTACGAGCAGTACTTC	CASSVASGVYEQYF
TRBV19	TRBJ2-7	.	TRBD1	TGTGCCAGTGGACAGGATATTTACGAGCAGTACTTC	CASGQDIYEQYF
TRBV6-5	TRBJ2-1	.	.	TGTGCCAGCAGTTACGGTGATCCGGGGAATGAGCAGTTCTTC	CASSYGDPGNEQFF
TRBV18	TRBJ1-4	.	.	TGTGCCAGCTCACCATTAGGAGGAGCAACTAATGAAAAACTGTTTTTT	CASSPLGGATNEKLFF
TRBV7-7	TRBJ2-5	.	.	TGTGCTAGCAGCTTAGTTCGGTCGGGGGGCCCGGAGACCCAGTACTTC	CASSLVRSGGPETQYF
TRBV2	TRBJ2-3	.	.	TGTGCCAGCAGTATTAGGGGATCTGCTGGGGATACGCAGTATTTT	CASSIRGSAGDTQYF
TRBV27	TRBJ1-6	.	.	TGTGCCAGCAGTTTACGCGGGTTCAGTTCACCCCTCCACTTT	CASSLRGFSSPLHF
TRBV19	TRBJ2-3	.	.	TGTGCCAGTAGTATCGGGTTCAATACGCAGTATTTT	CASSIGFNTQYF
TRBV5-4	TRBJ2-5	.	TRBD2	TGTGCCAGCAGCCCGGGAGGGACTTCCAGAGAGACCCAGTACTTC	CASSPGGTSRETQYF
TRBV19	TRBJ2-3	.	TRBD2	TGTGCCAGTAGCTCTAGCGGGATAATACCAGATACGCAGTATTTT	CASSSSGIIPDTQYF
TRBV18	TRBJ2-2	.	TRBD1	TGTGCCAGCTCACTCCTAACGACAGGGTCGAACACCGGGGAGCTGTTTTTT	CASSLLTTGSNTGELFF
TRBV18	TRBJ2-7	.	.	TGTGCCAGCTCACCGTTAACCTACGAGCAGTACTTC	CASSPLTYEQYF
TRBV7-9	TRBJ1-2	.	TRBD1	TGTGCCAGCGACCATGGGGGGACAGCCGCCAACTATGGCTACACCTTC	CASDHGGTAANYGYTF
TRBV19	TRBJ2-3	.	.	TGTGCCAGTAGTATACTAGATACGCAGTATTTT	CASSILDTQYF
TRBV28	TRBJ2-2	.	TRBD2	TGTGCCAGCAGTGGGACTAGCGGGGGGGCCCGAACCGGGGAGCTGTTTTTT	CASSGTSGGARTGELFF
TRBV9	TRBJ2-1	.	.	TGTGCCAGCAGCGTCGAGGGACTGACCTACAATGAGCAGTTCTTC	CASSVEGLTYNEQFF
TRBV14	TRBJ1-1	.	TRBD1	TGTGCCAGCAGTTTCGGCAGGGGGCTGACTGAAGCTTTCTTT	CASSFGRGLTEAFF
TRBV6-5	TRBJ1-3	.	.	TGTGCCAGCAGTTACGGGGCGCCCGGCACCATATATTTT	CASSYGAPGTIYF
TRBV7-2	TRBJ1-5	.	.	TGTGCCAGCAGCCAGCAGGGTGGGACGCGGGGTCGGCCCCAGCATTTT	CASSQQGGTRGRPQHF
TRBV7-9	TRBJ2-1	.	.	TGTGCCAGCAGCTTATTCACAGGGCAGAATGAGCAGTTCTTC	CASSLFTGQNEQFF
TRBV9	TRBJ2-3	once	TRBD2	TGTGCCAGCAGCGTATATGCTAGCGGGGGCCCAGATACGCAGTATTTT	CASSVYASGGPDTQYF
TRBV19	TRBJ1-1	few	.	TGTGCCAGTAGTAGGCTAGACAGTAACACTGAAGCTTTCTTT	CASSRLDSNTEAFF
TRBV2	TRBJ2-3	.	.	TGTGCCAGCAGTGCATCCACAGGGTCAGATACGCAGTATTTT	CASSASTGSDTQYF
TRBV4-3	TRBJ1-6	.	TRBD1	TGCGCCAGCAGCCGGGGACAGGGCAACTCACCCCTCCACTTT	CASSRGQGNSPLHF
TRBV6-1	TRBJ2-3	.	TRBD2	TGTGCCAGCAGTGAACGAGGACTAGGTACGCAGTATTTT	CASSERGLGTQYF